This TCR beta chain was captured in a study of T cell responses to AZD1222 COVID-19 vaccine (dated by TCRdb to about 2021). Describing the broader study: AZD1222 recipients with second doses at about 4 weeks or about 12 weeks were pooled, because spike-specific TCR depth and breadth did not differ between schedules. Enrollment into the trials was organized by age into subgroups of 18-55, 56-69 and 70-plus years, and those subgroups contained about 160, 30 and 59 TCR-sequenced participants, respectively. A total of approximately 240 trial participants underwent TCR sequencing, of whom around 200 received two doses of AZD1222 and some 26 received two doses of the MenACWY control vaccine.

The CDR3 covers 13 residues, taking in both the cysteine and the phenylalanine. Only the CDR3 portion is preserved as DNA: 39 bases, with reading frame beginning at the first base. Via the germline V gene, CDR1 is MDHEN and CDR2 SYDVKM. At the junction V is shortened by 8 bases and J by 5 bases, with 15 bases in between. According to the study, the label for this sample's time point signals: baseline before first vaccination. Samples from vaccinated people were obtained from the UK trials COV001 and COV002, which included a single-blind randomized controlled phase 2/3 trial of AZD1222 (ChAdOx1 nCoV-19) in healthy adults. For TCRbeta chain sequencing, PBMC samples from trial participants were taken at day 0 and at day 28 after the second dose. Overall study outcomes, separate from this receptor: Conclusions about previously exposed vaccinees are limited because only six or seven AZD1222 recipients were SARS-CoV-2 seropositive at baseline. In the small 56-69-year group, the increase in depth fell short of significance, most likely because of low power. Spike-specific TCR breadth and depth rose significantly after two AZD1222 doses compared with day 0 and with MenACWY recipients. Reportedly, close to half of the unique spike-specific TCRs recognized epitopes lying outside the regions that are mutated in the B.1.351 and B.1.1.7 variants. Because no samples from the day 14 peak response were available, repertoires could be characterized only after the peak T cell response. The vaccine-associated CD4 TCRs covered the entire spike protein, and the dominant responses fell in regions 160-218 and 743-854. Most participants were white British and females outnumbered males, and the authors suggested that clonal diversity may have been underestimated.

The CDR3 regions of human TCRbeta chains were analyzed by immunosequencing. On the study's bioinformatics: Repertoire TCRs were checked for matches against a reference library of SARS-CoV-2-specific TCRs that had been generated using the MIRA antigen-specificity platform. Breadth was defined as the fraction of unique TCRs that were SARS-CoV-2-associated, and depth was defined as the fraction of total T cells that were SARS-CoV-2-associated. Using the MIRA data, each spike-specific TCR was mapped to the spike region that the TCR reacts to and placed in a CD4 or CD8 class. Log10-transformed breadth and depth values were compared by one-way ANOVA with Sidak's multiple comparisons tests. TCRdb obtained this table from immuneACCESS and retained in-frame rearrangements with V and J assigned. These tables miss some clones; where compared with another copy, unresolved V genes account for less than half of the shortfall, and the remainder is unexplained. The D gene and trimming were derived from the DNA, and the V and J assignments and clone size from that table. This sample comprises 140,000 to 150,000 clones, 80% to 95% of them detected only once. Clones ranked in the top ten supply about 3.8% of the sample.

Concerning this clone itself: The specificity of this receptor is unknown. Base qualities are not recorded, but no much larger clone differs from it by a single base.

Sequencing was performed on peripheral blood, taken on day 0 of AZD1222 vaccination. Recombination linked TRBV28 to TRBJ1-1; TRBD1 is perhaps the D gene, given 6 matching bases. This TCR was sampled from an adult in good health. The DNA sequence follows: TGTGCCAGCGTCAGGGGCGGAGGTACTGAAGCTTTCTTT. This gives the protein CASVRGGGTEAFF.